This entry concerns a single T cell receptor (beta chain). Its antigen remains unknown. The data originate from a study of cytomegalovirus exposure and HLA in healthy donors. Study-level findings and limits: According to an earlier analysis, most TCR beta V segments yielded productive rearrangements about 90% or about 30% of the time. Associated with cytomegalovirus, according to the listing, were 150 to 200 TCR beta chains.

Vbeta (60) and Jbeta (13) primers were used in the PCR. Method: immunoSEQ multiplex PCR; TCRdb's copy keeps in-frame clones and lacks some. The data hold about 70,000 clones, with 62% observed a single time. Germline V gene lookup returns CDR1 SGHRS and CDR2 YFSETQ. CDR3 size: 17 residues. Unmatched junction bases numbered 5, after V lost 0 bases and J lost 4 bases. The sample taken for sequencing was PBMCs. The chain carries TRBV5-1 and TRBJ2-2; the match to TRBD1 covers 11 bases. The source of this sequence is a man aged 30 to 39 in good health and CMV-seronegative. The CDR3 DNA reads TGCGCCAGCAGCTTGGACGGACAGGGGGCGCGCACCGGGGAGCTGTTTTTT. It yields the protein CASSLDGQGARTGELFF.